This entry lists 21 T cell receptor beta chains sequenced from one sample in a study of OX40 agonist ivuxolimab in advanced cancers. Libraries were prepared by immunoSEQ multiplex PCR; TCRdb keeps only in-frame clonotypes and omits some of them. Counted here are 70,000 or so clones, around four fifths occurring once; the ten biggest clones make up 5.5% to 7%. Specimen: CD4+ or CD8+ T cells sorted from blood, collected in a trial of the OX40 agonist ivuxolimab. All receptors derive from an adult with an advanced solid tumor such as melanoma, head and neck, liver or kidney cancer.

The J gene is TRBJ1-1, the V gene TRBV19; D ambiguous. The CDR3 has 15 residues. The germline V and J ends were trimmed by 1 base and 3 bases, with 12 bases remaining between them. CDR1 and CDR2 from the germline V gene are LNHDA and SQIVND (reference sequence). CDR3 region: CASSIVAGWDTEAFF. The CDR3 nucleotides read TGTGCCAGTAGTATAGTAGCGGGTTGGGACACTGAAGCTTTCTTT.

Comment on this clone: The germline gene is not matched at one end of the junction; a read error may be the cause. This chain uses TRBV6-1 with TRBJ2-5, with unresolved D. Germline-derived CDR1 and CDR2 are MNHNS and SASEGT. This CDR3 has 12 residues. The CDR3 DNA reads TGTGCCAGCACCCCCCTACAAGGGACCCAGTACTTC. Its protein product is CASTPLQGTQYF.

In this sample, this clone turned up once. The J gene is TRBJ1-1, the V gene TRBV10-1; D may be TRBD1 (6 bases). The CDR3 contains 15 residues. Looked up from germline, CDR1 is WNHNN and CDR2 is SYGVQD (reference sequence). Trimming cost V 5 bases and J 1 base, with 14 bases left between them. CDR3 coding DNA: TGCGCCAGCAGTCTTAACAGGGTTGGGAACACTGAAGCTTTCTTT. Its protein is CASSLNRVGNTEAFF.

J is TRBJ2-7 and V is TRBV6-6, with 12 bases lining up with TRBD2. Trimming cost V 5 bases and J 2 bases; bases outside gene matches: 4. The CDR3 spans 15 residues. CDR1 MNHNY and CDR2 SVGAGI come from the germline V gene (reference sequence). As DNA, the CDR3 is TGTGCCAGCAGTAGACTAGCGGGAGAAGCCTACGAGCAGTACTTC. Translation gives CASSRLAGEAYEQYF.

The genes are TRBV9 and TRBJ2-2; tentative D call: TRBD2 (6 bases). The germline V and J ends were trimmed by 0 bases and 7 bases, with 13 bases remaining between them. This CDR3 contains 15 residues. Germline-derived CDR1 and CDR2 are SGDLS and YYNGEE. CDR3 nucleotides: TGTGCCAGCAGCGTAGTACGGGGGAGAGGCGGGGAGCTGTTTTTT. This codes for CASSVVRGRGGELFF.

This rearrangement joins TRBV30 to TRBJ2-4, with D hard to call. Trimming stripped 1 base from V and 0 bases from J, with 4 bases between. Germline values: CDR1 GTSNPN, CDR2 SVGIG (reference sequence). CDR3 length: 13 amino acids. CDR3: CAWSGLAKNIQYF. CDR3 DNA sequence: TGTGCCTGGAGTGGTCTAGCCAAAAACATTCAGTACTTC.

The chain employs TRBV28 and TRBJ1-5; no clear D gene. V lost 4 bases to trimming and J lost 1 base, with 5 bases between them. CDR1 is MDHEN, CDR2 SYDVKM, per germline. This CDR3 has 13 residues. The CDR3 DNA sequence: TGTGCCAGCAGTTACAACAGCAATCAGCCCCAGCATTTT. It yields the protein CASSYNSNQPQHF.

Worth noting for this clone: In the same sample, other DNA sequences code for this CDR3. The chain employs TRBV28 and TRBJ1-5, with no clear D. The CDR3 loop spans 11 amino acids. Germline CDR1 is MDHEN and CDR2 is SYDVKM. V dropped 6 bases and J dropped 4 bases, with 4 bases sitting between them. The CDR3 region is CASSQNQPQHF. Here the CDR3 DNA reads TGTGCCAGCAGCCAAAATCAGCCCCAGCATTTT.

The chain is built from TRBV7-9 and TRBJ2-1; D ambiguous. This CDR3 comprises 12 residues. Germline V CDR1 and CDR2: SEHNR, FQNEAQ (reference sequence). Between the trimmed V and J ends, which lost 5 bases and 10 bases, there was a span of 12 bases. Here the CDR3 DNA reads TGTGCCAGCAGCCCAACTATCGGGGAGCAGTTCTTC. It encodes CASSPTIGEQFF.

The chain carries TRBV9 and TRBJ1-2, with no clear D. V was clipped by 4 bases and J by 8 bases, with 12 bases between them. This CDR3 has 12 amino acids. Germline V gene lookup returns CDR1 SGDLS and CDR2 YYNGEE. CDR3 sequence (DNA): TGTGCCAGCAGCTTCATAGCGGGGGGCTACACCTTC. This sequence encodes CASSFIAGGYTF.

This clone was seen only a few times. The rearrangement links TRBV30 to TRBJ2-1; D is unresolved. The CDR3 consists of 13 residues. With 0 bases removed from V and 7 bases from J, the gap between germline ends came to 10 bases. Per germline, CDR1 GTSNPN and CDR2 SVGIG (reference sequence). The CDR3 sequence: CAWSVRLVNEQFF. CDR3 bases: TGTGCCTGGAGTGTTCGGCTAGTTAATGAGCAGTTCTTC.

V usage is TRBV28 and J usage is TRBJ2-5; D unresolved. The J call is doubtful: the DNA matches TRBJ2-7 better. The CDR3 extends over 13 amino acids. Looked up from germline, CDR1 is MDHEN and CDR2 is SYDVKM. The CDR3 here is CASTRPSSYEQYF. The CDR3 coding sequence is TGTGCCAGCACGAGACCCAGCTCCTACGAGCAGTACTTC.

The rearrangement links TRBV28 to TRBJ1-4, with 7 bases lining up with TRBD1. CDR1 MDHEN and CDR2 SYDVKM come from the germline V gene. With 0 bases clipped from V and 0 bases from J, the junction kept 4 bases outside the gene matches. CDR3 length: 17 residues. The CDR3 loop reads CASSLWGQPATNEKLFF. In nucleotides, the CDR3 is TGTGCCAGCAGTTTATGGGGACAGCCTGCAACTAATGAAAAACTGTTTTTT.

This chain links TRBV29-1 with TRBJ1-1; D gene unclear. Looked up from germline, CDR1 is SQVTM and CDR2 is ANQGSEA. This CDR3 contains 12 residues. V lost 7 bases and J lost 7, with 16 bases in between. The CDR3 here is CSGERTENEAFF. In DNA form, the CDR3 reads TGCAGCGGAGAAAGGACGGAAAATGAAGCTTTCTTT.

The V gene is TRBV7-9, the J gene TRBJ2-4, with 7 bases lining up with TRBD1. Trimming at V came to 0 bases and at J to 3 bases, leaving 5 bases not matched to a gene. Germline V gene data show CDR1 as SEHNR and CDR2 as FQNEAQ (reference sequence). CDR3 length: 16 residues. The CDR3 bases are TGTGCCAGCAGCTTAGCCCCTACAGGGGTCAAAAACATTCAGTACTTC. Translating gives CASSLAPTGVKNIQYF.

The chain has TRBV2 and TRBJ2-5; D uncertain. The CDR3 sequence is 11 residues long. V lost 7 bases and J lost 5, with 8 bases in between. CDR1 and CDR2 (germline): SNHLY, FYNNEI. The CDR3 loop reads CASMALETQYF. DNA for the CDR3: TGTGCCAGCATGGCCTTGGAGACCCAGTACTTC.

This chain uses TRBV29-1 with TRBJ2-3, with unresolved D. The germline V and J ends were trimmed by 8 bases and 3 bases, with 9 bases remaining between them. The CDR3 is 11 amino acids. Looked up from germline, CDR1 is SQVTM and CDR2 is ANQGSEA. The DNA of the CDR3 is TGCAGCACGGCCGAAACAGATACGCAGTATTTT. Translation: CSTAETDTQYF.

The genes are TRBV16 and TRBJ1-6; D call uncertain. In germline, CDR1 is KGHSY, CDR2 FQNENV. This CDR3 is 14 amino acids long. Trimming shortened V by 4 bases and J by 7 bases, and 11 bases separated the two germline ends. CDR3 sequence (DNA): TGTGCCAGCAGCCCCCAGTTGGGGAATTCACCCCTCCACTTT. Its translation is CASSPQLGNSPLHF.

This chain uses TRBV4-3 with TRBJ2-2; the D gene is possibly TRBD2 (6 bases). CDR3 size: 17 residues. Looked up from germline, CDR1 is LGHNA and CDR2 is YSLEER. Deletions cut 4 bases from V and 2 bases from J, with 17 bases between. The CDR3 protein is CASSLESSGTNTGELFF. CDR3 nucleotides: TGCGCCAGCAGCCTAGAATCGTCCGGGACTAACACCGGGGAGCTGTTTTTT.

The J gene is TRBJ1-6, the V gene TRBV9; no reliable D call. The V end was cut by 0 bases, the J end by 10 bases, with 8 bases between. The CDR3 covers 13 residues. Germline loops: CDR1 SGDLS, CDR2 YYNGEE. CDR3 loop: CASSVGVRSPLHF. The CDR3 coding sequence is TGTGCCAGCAGCGTAGGGGTCCGATCACCCCTCCACTTT.

Only a few counts were recorded for this clone. The rearrangement links TRBV10-3 to TRBJ1-5; TRBD1 is a possible D gene (6 bases). Germline CDR1 is ENHRY and CDR2 is SYGVKD. V was cut by 8 bases and J by 5 bases, with 13 bases left in between. The CDR3 spans 13 residues. CDR3 amino acids: CAIRGGGDQPQHF. The CDR3 region has the DNA TGTGCCATCCGTGGCGGGGGCGATCAGCCCCAGCATTTT.